This TCR beta chain was documented in a study of blood T cell repertoires in COVID-19. Original processing notes: From reference gene primer amplification, estimates of nucleated cell counts were derived. This table comes from immunoSEQ multiplex PCR, and its TCRdb copy is limited to in-frame clones, with some not included. That table gives V, J and clone size, and the DNA gave D and trimming. The sample yields roughly 340,000 clones, about 90% seen once. This CDR3 spans 16 amino acids. Germline CDR1 and CDR2: MNHEY and SVGAGI. V dropped 2 bases and J dropped 5 bases, with 18 bases sitting between them. Seattle patients were enrolled during active infection and followed longitudinally.

Sequencing was carried out using peripheral blood. The V call is TRBV6-5, the J call TRBJ1-2; maybe TRBD1 (5 bases). The TCR sequence derives from a woman aged 45-65 years with COVID-19, enrolled during active disease. The CDR3 bases are TGTGCCAGCAGTTACGCGGGGGGGGGACGGAAATATGGCTACACCTTC. The encoded protein is CASSYAGGGRKYGYTF.